The 7 T cell receptor beta chains below were found in one sample sequenced in a study of regulatory T cells in long-lasting Graves disease. This sample's time point: newly diagnosed GD, antithyroid drugs for less than 3 months. Extracted RNA from PBMCs served as the source of the TCR library. Construction of the TCR beta libraries employed iRepertoire HTBI primers in conjunction with Arm-PCR of CDR3 regions. One entry per CDR3 protein, called by TCRdb with MiXCR from the multiplex PCR reads. Found here are 360,000 or so distinct CDR3 sequences, under 20% of them singletons; the top ten hold just over 20%. The same sample was also studied in work on T cells in Graves' hyperthyroidism and ophthalmopathy.

Sequencing was performed on peripheral blood mononuclear cells (PBMCs), taken at new diagnosis, from a patient treated with antithyroid drugs. These receptor sequences come from a woman younger than 35 with Graves disease.

At least ten counts were recorded for this clonotype. The genes are TRBV6-2 or TRBV6-3 and TRBJ2-7, with a tentative D call TRBD1 (6 bases). V lost 3 bases to trimming and J lost 5 bases, with 14 bases between them. In germline, CDR1 is MNHEY, CDR2 SVGEGT. CDR3 length: 14 amino acids. The CDR3 region has the DNA TGTGCCAGCAGTTATATTCCAGGGGCCCACGAGCAGTACTTC. Its translation: CASSYIPGAHEQYF.

This clonotype was detected a few times. The chain links TRBV9 to TRBJ2-1, with 11 bases fitting TRBD2. Per germline, CDR1 SGDLS and CDR2 YYNGEE. With V trimmed by 4 bases and J by 4 bases, 16 bases remained unmatched. CDR3 length: 19 amino acids. CDR3 nucleotide sequence: TGTGCCAGCAGCACCCCGTCTCTCGATGGGACTAGCGGATACAATGAGCAGTTCTTC. The encoded protein is CASSTPSLDGTSGYNEQFF.

This clonotype turned up a few times. One end of the junction varies from germline; a read error may be responsible. The chain links TRBV6-1 to TRBJ1-2, with unresolved D. The CDR3 is made up of 11 amino acids. Germline CDR1 reads MNHNS; CDR2 reads SASEGT. CDR3 in DNA: TGTGCCAGCAGTGAAGATGTATACTATTACTTC. Its protein product is CASSEDVYYYF.

This clonotype came up many times. The chain employs TRBV3-1 and TRBJ2-7; 7 bases fit TRBD1. Germline V CDR1 and CDR2: LGHDT, YNNKEL (reference sequence). There are 14 residues in the CDR3. The trim removed 4 bases at V and 2 bases at J, leaving 5 bases unmatched. This chain's CDR3 is CASSRVDRPYEQYF. CDR3 DNA: TGTGCCAGCAGCCGAGTGGACAGGCCCTACGAGCAGTACTTC.

This clonotype has only a few counts. This chain links TRBV19 with TRBJ2-1, with D tentatively TRBD1 or TRBD2 (5 bases each). CDR1 is LNHDA, CDR2 SQIVND, per germline (reference sequence). The V gene lost 5 bases and the J gene lost 10 bases, with 18 bases spanning the gap. The CDR3 runs to 14 residues. The CDR3 protein is CASSLRDGGLEQFF. The CDR3 DNA reads as TGTGCCAGTAGTCTCCGGGACGGTGGATTAGAGCAGTTCTTC.

Details on this clonotype: This may arise from a read error, as a much more abundant clone is one base away. The J gene is TRBJ2-6, the V gene TRBV20-1; D is perhaps TRBD2 (5 bases). The CDR3 covers 15 residues. The germline V gene encodes CDR1 DFQATT and CDR2 SNEGSKA (reference sequence). In DNA form, the CDR3 reads TGCAGTACTAGATCTACCGGTCCTGGGGCCAACGTCCTGACTTTC. Its protein product is CSTRSTGPGANVLTF.

In its sample, this clonotype was seen a few times. The rearrangement uses TRBV29-1 and TRBJ2-7, with a weak D call TRBD1 (6 bases). The CDR3 extends over 14 amino acids. Trimming cost V 4 bases and J 0 bases, with 13 bases left between them. CDR1 SQVTM and CDR2 ANQGSEA come from the germline V gene. CDR3 nucleotides: TGCAGCGTTGTTGGGGGCAGGGCCTCCTACGAGCAGTACTTC. This translates into CSVVGGRASYEQYF.